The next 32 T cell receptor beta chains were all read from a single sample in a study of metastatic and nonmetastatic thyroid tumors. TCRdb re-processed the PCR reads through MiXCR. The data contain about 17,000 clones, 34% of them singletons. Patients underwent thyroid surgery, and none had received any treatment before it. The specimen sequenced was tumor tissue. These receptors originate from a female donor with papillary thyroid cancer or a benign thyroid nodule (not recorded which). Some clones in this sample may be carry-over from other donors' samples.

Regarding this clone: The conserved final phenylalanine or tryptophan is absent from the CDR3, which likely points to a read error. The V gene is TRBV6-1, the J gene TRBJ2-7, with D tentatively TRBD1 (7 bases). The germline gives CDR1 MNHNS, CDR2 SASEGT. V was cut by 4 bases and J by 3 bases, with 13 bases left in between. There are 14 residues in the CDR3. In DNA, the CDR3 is TGTGCCAGCAGTGCCAGGGGGGATCTCTACGAGCAGTACTCC. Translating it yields CASSARGDLYEQYS.

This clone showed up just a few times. The CDR3 region has the DNA TGTGCCAGCAGTTCTTCTGCGCGTTGGGGCTACACCTTC. Residues: CASSSSARWGYTF. The V and J genes are TRBV6-1 and TRBJ1-2, with D unclear. The CDR3 sequence is 13 residues long. Per germline, CDR1 MNHNS and CDR2 SASEGT. V gave up 5 bases and J gave up 8 bases, with 15 bases separating them.

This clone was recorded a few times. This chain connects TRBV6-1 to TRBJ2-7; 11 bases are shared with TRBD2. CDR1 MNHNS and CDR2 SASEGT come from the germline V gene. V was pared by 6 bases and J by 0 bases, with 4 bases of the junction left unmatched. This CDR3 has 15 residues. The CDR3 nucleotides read TGTGCCAGCAGGCGGGGACTAGCGGTCTCCTACGAGCAGTACTTC. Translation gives CASRRGLAVSYEQYF.

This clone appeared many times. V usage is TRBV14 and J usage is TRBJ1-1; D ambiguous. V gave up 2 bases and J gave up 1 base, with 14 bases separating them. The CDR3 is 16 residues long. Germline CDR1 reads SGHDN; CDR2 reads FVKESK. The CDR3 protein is CASSQRSGSSNTEAFF. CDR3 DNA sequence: TGTGCCAGCAGCCAACGGTCGGGTAGCTCGAACACTGAAGCTTTCTTT. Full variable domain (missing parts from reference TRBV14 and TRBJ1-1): EAGVTQFPSHSVIEKGQTVTLRCDPISGHDNLYWYRRVMGKEIKFLLHFVKESKQDESGMPNNRFLAERTGGTYSTLKVQPAELEDSGVYFCASSQRSGSSNTEAFFGQGTRLTVV.

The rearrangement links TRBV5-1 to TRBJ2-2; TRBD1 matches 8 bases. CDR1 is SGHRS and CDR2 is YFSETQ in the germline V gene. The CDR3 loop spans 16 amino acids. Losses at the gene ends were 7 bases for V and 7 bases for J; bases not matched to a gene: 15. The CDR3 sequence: CASGFGAGGDGGELFF. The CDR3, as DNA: TGCGCCAGCGGATTTGGGGCAGGGGGCGACGGCGGGGAGCTGTTTTTT.

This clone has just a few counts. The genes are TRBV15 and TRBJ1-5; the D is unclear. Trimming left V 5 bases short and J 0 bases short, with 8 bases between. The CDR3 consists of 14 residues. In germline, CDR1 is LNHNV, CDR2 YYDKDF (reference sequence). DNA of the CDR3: TGTGCCACCAGCTATCAGAATAGCAATCAGCCCCAGCATTTT. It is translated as CATSYQNSNQPQHF.

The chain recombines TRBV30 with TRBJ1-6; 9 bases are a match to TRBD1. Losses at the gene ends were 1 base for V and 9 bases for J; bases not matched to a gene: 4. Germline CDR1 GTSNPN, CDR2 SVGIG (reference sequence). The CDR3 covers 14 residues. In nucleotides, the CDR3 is TGTGCCTGGAGTGAGGGACAGGGTGGTTCACCCCTCCACTTT. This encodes CAWSEGQGGSPLHF.

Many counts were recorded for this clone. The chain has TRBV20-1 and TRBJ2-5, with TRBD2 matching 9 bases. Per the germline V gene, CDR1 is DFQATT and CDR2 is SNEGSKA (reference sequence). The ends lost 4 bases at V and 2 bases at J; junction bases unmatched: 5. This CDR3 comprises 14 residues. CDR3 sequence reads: CSANGAGGQETQYF. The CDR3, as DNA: TGCAGTGCTAACGGCGCGGGAGGGCAAGAGACCCAGTACTTC.

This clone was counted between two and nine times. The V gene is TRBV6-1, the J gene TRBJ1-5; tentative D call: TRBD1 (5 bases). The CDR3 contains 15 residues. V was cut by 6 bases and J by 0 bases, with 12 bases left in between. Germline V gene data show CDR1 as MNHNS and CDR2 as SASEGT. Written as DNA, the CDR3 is TGTGCCAGCAGCCAAGACAGAGGTAGCAATCAGCCCCAGCATTTT. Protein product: CASSQDRGSNQPQHF.

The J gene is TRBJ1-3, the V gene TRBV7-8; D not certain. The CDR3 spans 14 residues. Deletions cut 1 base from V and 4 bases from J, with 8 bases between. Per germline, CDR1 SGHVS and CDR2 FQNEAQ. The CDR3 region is CASSLVRGGNTIYF. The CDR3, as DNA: TGTGCCAGCAGCTTAGTGCGTGGCGGAAACACCATATATTTT.

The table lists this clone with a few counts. The CDR3 sequence: CASTKPGGYNEQFF. The CDR3 nucleotides are TGTGCCAGCACTAAACCCGGGGGTTACAATGAGCAGTTCTTC. The V gene is TRBV6-1, the J gene TRBJ2-1; the D gene is possibly TRBD2 (6 bases). Trimming stripped 7 bases from V and 4 bases from J, with 14 bases between. Looked up from germline, CDR1 is MNHNS and CDR2 is SASEGT. This CDR3 is 14 amino acids long.

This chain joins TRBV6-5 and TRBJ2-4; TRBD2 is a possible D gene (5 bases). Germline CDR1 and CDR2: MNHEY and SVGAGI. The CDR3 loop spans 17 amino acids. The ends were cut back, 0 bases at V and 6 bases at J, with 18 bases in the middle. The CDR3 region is CASSYSGTAASRNIQYF. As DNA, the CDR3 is TGTGCCAGCAGTTACTCGGGTACCGCGGCTAGCAGAAACATTCAGTACTTC.

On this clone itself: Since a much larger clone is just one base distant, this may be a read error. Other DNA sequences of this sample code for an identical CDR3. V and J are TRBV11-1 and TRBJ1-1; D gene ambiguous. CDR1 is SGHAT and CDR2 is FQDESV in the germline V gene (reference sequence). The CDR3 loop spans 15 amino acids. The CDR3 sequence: CAGSAVRGFKNEAFF. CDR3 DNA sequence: TGTGCCGGCAGCGCCGTCAGAGGGTTCAAAAATGAAGCTTTCTTT. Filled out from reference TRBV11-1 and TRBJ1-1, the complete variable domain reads EAEVAQSPRYKITEKSQAVAFWCDPISGHATLYWYRQILGQGPELLVQFQDESVVDDSQLPKDRFSAERLKGVDSTLKIQPAELGDSAMYLCAGSAVRGFKNEAFFGQGTRLTVV.

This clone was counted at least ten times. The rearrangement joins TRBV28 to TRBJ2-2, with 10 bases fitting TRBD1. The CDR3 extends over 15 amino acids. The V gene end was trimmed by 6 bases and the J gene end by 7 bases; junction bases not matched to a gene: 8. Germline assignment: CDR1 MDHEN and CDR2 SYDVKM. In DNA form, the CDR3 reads TGTGCCAGCAGAGAGACAGGGGGCGCACTCGGGGAGCTGTTTTTT. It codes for CASRETGGALGELFF.

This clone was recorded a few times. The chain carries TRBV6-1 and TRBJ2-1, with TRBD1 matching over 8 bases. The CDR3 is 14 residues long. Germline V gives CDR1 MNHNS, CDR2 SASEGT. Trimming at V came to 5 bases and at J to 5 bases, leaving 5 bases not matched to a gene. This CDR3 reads CASSKTGADNEQFF. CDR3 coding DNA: TGTGCCAGCAGTAAGACAGGGGCCGACAATGAGCAGTTCTTC.

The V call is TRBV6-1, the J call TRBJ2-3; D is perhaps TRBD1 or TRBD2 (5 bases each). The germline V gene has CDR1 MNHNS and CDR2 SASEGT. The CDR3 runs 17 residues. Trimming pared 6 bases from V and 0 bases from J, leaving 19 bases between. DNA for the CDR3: TGTGCCAGCAGGATAGCGATCGGGGCAGCAAGCACAGATACGCAGTATTTT. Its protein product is CASRIAIGAASTDTQYF.

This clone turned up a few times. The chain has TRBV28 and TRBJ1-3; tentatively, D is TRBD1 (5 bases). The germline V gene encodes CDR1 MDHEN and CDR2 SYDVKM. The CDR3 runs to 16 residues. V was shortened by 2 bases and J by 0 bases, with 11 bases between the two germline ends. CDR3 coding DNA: TGTGCCAGCAGTTTAAGATGGACATTCTCTGGAAACACCATATATTTT. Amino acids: CASSLRWTFSGNTIYF.

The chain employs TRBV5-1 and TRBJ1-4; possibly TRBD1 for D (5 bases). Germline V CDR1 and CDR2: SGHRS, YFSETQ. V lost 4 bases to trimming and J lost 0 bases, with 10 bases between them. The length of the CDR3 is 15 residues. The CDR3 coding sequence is TGCGCCAGCAGCCGGGGGGTTGCAACTAATGAAAAACTGTTTTTT. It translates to CASSRGVATNEKLFF.

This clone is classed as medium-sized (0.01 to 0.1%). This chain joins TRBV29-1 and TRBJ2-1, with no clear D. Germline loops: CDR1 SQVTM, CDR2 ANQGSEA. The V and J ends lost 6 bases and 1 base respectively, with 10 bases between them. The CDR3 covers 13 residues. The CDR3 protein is CSVGPRSYNEQFF. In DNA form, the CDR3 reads TGCAGCGTCGGTCCTAGGTCCTACAATGAGCAGTTCTTC.

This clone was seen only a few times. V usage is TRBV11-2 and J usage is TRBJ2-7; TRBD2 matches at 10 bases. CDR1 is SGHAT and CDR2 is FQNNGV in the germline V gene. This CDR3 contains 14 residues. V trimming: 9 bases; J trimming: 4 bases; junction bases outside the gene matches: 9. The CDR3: CASHQLAGYYEQYF. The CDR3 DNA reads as TGTGCCAGTCACCAACTAGCGGGATATTACGAGCAGTACTTC.

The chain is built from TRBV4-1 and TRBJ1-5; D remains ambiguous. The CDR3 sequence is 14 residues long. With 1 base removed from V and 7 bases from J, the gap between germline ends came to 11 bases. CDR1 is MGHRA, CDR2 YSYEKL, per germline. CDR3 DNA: TGCGCCAGCAGCCAAGGATCCGAGGGCCAGCCCCAGCATTTT. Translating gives CASSQGSEGQPQHF.

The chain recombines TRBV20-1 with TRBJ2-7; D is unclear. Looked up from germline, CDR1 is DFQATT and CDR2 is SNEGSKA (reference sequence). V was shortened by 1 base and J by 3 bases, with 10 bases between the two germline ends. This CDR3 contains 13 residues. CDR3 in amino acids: CSARGPLGYEQYF. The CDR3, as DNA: TGCAGTGCTAGAGGCCCACTGGGCTACGAGCAGTACTTC.

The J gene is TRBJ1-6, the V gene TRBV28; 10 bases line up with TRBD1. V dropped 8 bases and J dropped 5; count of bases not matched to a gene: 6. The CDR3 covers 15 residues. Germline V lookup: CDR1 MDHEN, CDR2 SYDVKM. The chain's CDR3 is CASRNGQGDNSPLHF. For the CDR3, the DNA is TGTGCCAGCCGAAATGGACAGGGGGATAATTCACCCCTCCACTTT.

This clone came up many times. CDR3 region: CASTGGRRSTDTQYF. CDR3 coding DNA: TGTGCCAGCACGGGAGGGAGGCGTAGCACAGATACGCAGTATTTT. The genes are TRBV2 and TRBJ2-3; 8 positions match TRBD2. V shed 7 bases, J shed 0 bases, and the junction held 6 bases outside the gene matches. The CDR3 is 15 amino acids. Germline CDR1 SNHLY, CDR2 FYNNEI.

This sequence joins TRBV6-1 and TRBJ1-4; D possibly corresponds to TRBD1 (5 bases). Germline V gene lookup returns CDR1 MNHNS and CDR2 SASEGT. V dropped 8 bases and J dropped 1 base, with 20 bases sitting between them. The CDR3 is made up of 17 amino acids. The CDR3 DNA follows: TGTGCCAGCGGAACGAAGAGGGGTTCGGGAACTAATGAAAAACTGTTTTTT. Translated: CASGTKRGSGTNEKLFF.

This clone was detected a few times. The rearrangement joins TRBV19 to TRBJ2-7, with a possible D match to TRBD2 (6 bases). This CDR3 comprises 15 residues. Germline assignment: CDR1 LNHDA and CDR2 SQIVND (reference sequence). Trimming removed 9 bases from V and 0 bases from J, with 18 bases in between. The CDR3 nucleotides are TGTGCCAGCCAATTTACCGGGAGCACCTCCTACGAGCAGTACTTC. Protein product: CASQFTGSTSYEQYF.

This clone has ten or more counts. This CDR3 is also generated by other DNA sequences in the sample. The CDR3 loop reads CASSRKTGGSNTEAFF. The CDR3 DNA reads TGTGCCAGCAGCCGGAAGACAGGGGGCTCTAACACTGAAGCTTTCTTT. This chain links TRBV13 with TRBJ1-1; TRBD1 matches at 10 bases. The CDR3 is 16 residues long. V lost 5 bases to trimming and J lost 2 bases; unmatched junction nucleotides: 8. Germline V lookup: CDR1 PRHDT, CDR2 FYEKMQ (reference sequence).

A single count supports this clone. CDR3 protein: CAWSRLAGVTDTQYF. As DNA, the CDR3 is TGTGCCTGGAGTAGGCTAGCGGGGGTCACAGATACGCAGTATTTT. The chain has TRBV30 and TRBJ2-3, with 10 bases matching TRBD2. Germline values: CDR1 GTSNPN, CDR2 SVGIG (reference sequence). This CDR3 region has 15 residues. V dropped 2 bases and J dropped 2; count of bases not matched to a gene: 4.

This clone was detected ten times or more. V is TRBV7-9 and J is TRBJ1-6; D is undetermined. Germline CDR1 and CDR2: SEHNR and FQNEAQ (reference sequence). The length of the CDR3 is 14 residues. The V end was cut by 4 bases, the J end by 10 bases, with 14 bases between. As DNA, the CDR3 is TGTGCCAGCAGCTGGGAGAGAGACGGGTCACCCCTCCACTTT. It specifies CASSWERDGSPLHF. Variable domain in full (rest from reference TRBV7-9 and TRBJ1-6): DTGVSQNPRHKITKRGQNVTFRCDPISEHNRLYWYRQTLGQGPEFLTYFQNEAQLEKSRLLSDRFSAERPKGSFSTLEIQRTEQGDSAMYLCASSWERDGSPLHFGNGTRLTVT.

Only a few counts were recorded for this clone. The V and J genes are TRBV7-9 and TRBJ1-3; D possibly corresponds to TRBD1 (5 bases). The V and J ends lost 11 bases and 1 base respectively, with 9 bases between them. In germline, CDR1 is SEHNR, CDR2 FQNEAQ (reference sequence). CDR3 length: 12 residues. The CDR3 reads CAVRGSGNTIYF. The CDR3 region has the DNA TGTGCCGTTCGGGGGTCTGGAAACACCATATATTTT.

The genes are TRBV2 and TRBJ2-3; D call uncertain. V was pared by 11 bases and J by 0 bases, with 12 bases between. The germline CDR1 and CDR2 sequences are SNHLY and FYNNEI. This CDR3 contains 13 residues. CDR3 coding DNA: TGTGCCGGATACTTTTCAAGCACAGATACGCAGTATTTT. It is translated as CAGYFSSTDTQYF.

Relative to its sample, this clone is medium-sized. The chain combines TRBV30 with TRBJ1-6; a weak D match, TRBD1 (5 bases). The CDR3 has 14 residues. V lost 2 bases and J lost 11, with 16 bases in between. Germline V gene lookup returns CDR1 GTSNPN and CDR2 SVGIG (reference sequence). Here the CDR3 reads CAWSPTASETPLHF. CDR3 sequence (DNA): TGTGCCTGGAGTCCGACAGCCAGCGAAACACCCCTCCACTTT.